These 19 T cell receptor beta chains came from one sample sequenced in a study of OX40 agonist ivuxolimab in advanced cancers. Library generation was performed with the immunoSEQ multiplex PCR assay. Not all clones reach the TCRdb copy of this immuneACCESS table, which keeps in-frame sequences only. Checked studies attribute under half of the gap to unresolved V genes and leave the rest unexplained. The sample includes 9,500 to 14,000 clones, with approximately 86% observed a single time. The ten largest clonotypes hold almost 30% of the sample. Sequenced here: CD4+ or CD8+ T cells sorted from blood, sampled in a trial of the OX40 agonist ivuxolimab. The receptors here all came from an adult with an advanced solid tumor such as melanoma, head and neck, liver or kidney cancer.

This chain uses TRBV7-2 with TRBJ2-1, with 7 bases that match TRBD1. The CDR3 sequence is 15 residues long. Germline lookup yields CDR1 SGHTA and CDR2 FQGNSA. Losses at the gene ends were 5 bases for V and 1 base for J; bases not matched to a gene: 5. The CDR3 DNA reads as TGTGCCAGCAGCCCCGACAGGGATTCCTACAATGAGCAGTTCTTC. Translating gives CASSPDRDSYNEQFF.

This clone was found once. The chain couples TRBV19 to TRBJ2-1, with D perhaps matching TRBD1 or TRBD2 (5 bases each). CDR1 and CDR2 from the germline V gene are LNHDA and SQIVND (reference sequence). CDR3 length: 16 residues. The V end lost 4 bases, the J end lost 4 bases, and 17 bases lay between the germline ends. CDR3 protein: CASSTPRGPKYNEQFF. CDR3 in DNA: TGTGCCAGTAGTACCCCGAGGGGACCAAAGTACAATGAGCAGTTCTTC.

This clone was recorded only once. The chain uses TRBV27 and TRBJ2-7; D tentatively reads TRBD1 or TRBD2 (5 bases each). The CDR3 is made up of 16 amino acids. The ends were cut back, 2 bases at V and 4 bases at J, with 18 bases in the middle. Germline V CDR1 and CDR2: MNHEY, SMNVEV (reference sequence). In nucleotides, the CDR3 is TGTGCCAGCAGTTTAAATAGGTGGGGGAGCGGTTACGAGCAGTACTTC. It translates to CASSLNRWGSGYEQYF.

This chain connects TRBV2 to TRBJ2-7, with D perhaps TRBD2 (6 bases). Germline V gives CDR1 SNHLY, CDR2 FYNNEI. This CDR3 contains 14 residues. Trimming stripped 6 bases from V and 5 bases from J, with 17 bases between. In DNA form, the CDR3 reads TGTGCCAGCAGCTTAGGAGGGCAGGGTGACGAGCAGTACTTC. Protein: CASSLGGQGDEQYF.

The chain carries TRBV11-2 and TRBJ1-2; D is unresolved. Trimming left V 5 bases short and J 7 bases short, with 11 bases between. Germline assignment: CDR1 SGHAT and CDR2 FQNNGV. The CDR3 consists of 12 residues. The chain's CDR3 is CASSQFIGGYTF. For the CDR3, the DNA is TGTGCCAGCAGCCAATTTATCGGTGGCTACACCTTC.

As DNA, the CDR3 is TGCGCCAGCAGTGGGGCAGTCACAGATACGCAGTATTTT. This codes for CASSGAVTDTQYF. V usage is TRBV5-1 and J usage is TRBJ2-3; tentatively, D is TRBD1 (5 bases). The V end was cut by 5 bases, the J end by 2 bases, with 9 bases between. This CDR3 is built from 13 residues. Germline-derived CDR1 and CDR2 are SGHRS and YFSETQ.

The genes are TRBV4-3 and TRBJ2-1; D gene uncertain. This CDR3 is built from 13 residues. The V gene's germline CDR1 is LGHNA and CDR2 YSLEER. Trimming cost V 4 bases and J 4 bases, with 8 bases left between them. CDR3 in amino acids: CASSLLGYNEQFF. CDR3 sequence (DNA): TGCGCCAGCAGCCTACTGGGGTACAATGAGCAGTTCTTC.

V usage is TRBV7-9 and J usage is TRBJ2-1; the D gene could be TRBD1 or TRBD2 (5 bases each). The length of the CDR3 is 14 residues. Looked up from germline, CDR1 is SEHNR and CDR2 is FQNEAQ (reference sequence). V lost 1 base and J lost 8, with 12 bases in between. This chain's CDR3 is CASSLGIGDDEQFF. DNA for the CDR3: TGTGCCAGCAGCTTAGGCATAGGGGACGATGAGCAGTTCTTC.

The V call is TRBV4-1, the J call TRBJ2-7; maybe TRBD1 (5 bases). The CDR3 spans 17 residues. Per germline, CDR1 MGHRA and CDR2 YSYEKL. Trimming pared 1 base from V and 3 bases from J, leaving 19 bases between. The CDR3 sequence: CASSQVSAGMGRYEQYF. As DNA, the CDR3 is TGCGCCAGCAGCCAAGTCTCGGCAGGGATGGGTCGCTACGAGCAGTACTTC.

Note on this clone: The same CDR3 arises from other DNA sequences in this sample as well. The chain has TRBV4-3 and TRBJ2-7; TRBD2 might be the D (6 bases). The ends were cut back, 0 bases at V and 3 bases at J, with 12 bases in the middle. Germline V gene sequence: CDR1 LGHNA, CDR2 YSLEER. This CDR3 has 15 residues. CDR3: CASSQDEAGSYEQYF. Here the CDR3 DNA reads TGCGCCAGCAGCCAAGATGAGGCGGGGAGCTACGAGCAGTACTTC.

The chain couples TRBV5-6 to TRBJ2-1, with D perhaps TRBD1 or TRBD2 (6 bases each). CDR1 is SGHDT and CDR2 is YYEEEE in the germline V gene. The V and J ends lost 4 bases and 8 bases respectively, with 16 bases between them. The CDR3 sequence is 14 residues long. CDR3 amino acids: CASSPGALRDEQFF. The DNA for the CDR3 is TGTGCCAGCAGCCCGGGGGCTCTGAGGGATGAGCAGTTCTTC. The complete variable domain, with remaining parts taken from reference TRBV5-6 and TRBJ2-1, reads DAGVTQSPTHLIKTRGQQVTLRCSPKSGHDTVSWYQQALGQGPQFIFQYYEEEERQRGNFPDRFSGHQFPNYSSELNVNALLLGDSALYLCASSPGALRDEQFFGPGTRLTVL.

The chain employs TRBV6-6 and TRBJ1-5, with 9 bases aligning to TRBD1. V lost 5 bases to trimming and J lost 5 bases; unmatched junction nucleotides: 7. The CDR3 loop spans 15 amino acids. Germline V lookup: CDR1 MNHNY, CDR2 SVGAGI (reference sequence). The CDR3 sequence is CASSQAGTGYQPQHF. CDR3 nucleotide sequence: TGTGCCAGCAGTCAAGCCGGGACAGGGTATCAGCCCCAGCATTTT.

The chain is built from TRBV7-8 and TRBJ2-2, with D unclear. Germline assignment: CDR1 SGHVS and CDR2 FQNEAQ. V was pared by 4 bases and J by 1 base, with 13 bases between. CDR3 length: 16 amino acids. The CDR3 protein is CASSSEPWGNTGELFF. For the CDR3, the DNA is TGTGCCAGCAGCTCAGAGCCGTGGGGGAACACCGGGGAGCTGTTTTTT.

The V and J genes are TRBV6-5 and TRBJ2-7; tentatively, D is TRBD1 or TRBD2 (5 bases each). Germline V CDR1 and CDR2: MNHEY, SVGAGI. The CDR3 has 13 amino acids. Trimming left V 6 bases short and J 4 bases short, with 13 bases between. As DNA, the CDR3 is TGTGCCAGCAGCCGGGACGTACATTACGAGCAGTACTTC. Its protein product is CASSRDVHYEQYF.

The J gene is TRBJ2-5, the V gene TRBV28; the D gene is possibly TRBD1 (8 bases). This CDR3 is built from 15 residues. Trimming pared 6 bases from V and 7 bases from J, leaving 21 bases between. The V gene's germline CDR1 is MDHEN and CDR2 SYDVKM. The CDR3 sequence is CASRQTGGERWTQYF. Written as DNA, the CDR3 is TGTGCCAGCAGGCAAACAGGGGGGGAAAGATGGACCCAGTACTTC. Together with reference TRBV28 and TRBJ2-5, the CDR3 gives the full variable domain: DVKVTQSSRYLVKRTGEKVFLECVQDMDHENMFWYRQDPGLGLRLIYFSYDVKMKEKGDIPEGYSVSREKKERFSLILESASTNQTSMYLCASRQTGGERWTQYFGPGTRLLVL.

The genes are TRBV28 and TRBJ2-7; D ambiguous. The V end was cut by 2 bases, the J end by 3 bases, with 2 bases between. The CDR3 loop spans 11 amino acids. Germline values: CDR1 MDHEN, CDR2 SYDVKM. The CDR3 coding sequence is TGTGCCAGCAGTTTAAACTACGAGCAGTACTTC. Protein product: CASSLNYEQYF. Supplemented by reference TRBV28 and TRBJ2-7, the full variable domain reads DVKVTQSSRYLVKRTGEKVFLECVQDMDHENMFWYRQDPGLGLRLIYFSYDVKMKEKGDIPEGYSVSREKKERFSLILESASTNQTSMYLCASSLNYEQYFGPGTRLTVT.

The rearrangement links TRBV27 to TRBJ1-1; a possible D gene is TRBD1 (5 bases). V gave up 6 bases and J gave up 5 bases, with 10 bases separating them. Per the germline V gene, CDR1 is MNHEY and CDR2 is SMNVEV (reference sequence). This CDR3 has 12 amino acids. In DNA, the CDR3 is TGTGCCAGCAGCCAGGGCAAAACTGAAGCTTTCTTT. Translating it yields CASSQGKTEAFF.

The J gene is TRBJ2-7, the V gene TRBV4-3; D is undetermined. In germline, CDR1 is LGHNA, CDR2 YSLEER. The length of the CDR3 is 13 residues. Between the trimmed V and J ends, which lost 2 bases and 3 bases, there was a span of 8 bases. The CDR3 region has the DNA TGCGCCAGCAGCCAATCTAGAAGCTACGAGCAGTACTTC. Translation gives CASSQSRSYEQYF.

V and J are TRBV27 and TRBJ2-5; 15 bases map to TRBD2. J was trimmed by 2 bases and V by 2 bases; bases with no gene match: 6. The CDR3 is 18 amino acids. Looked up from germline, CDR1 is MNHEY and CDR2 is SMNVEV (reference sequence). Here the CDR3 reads CASSLNRGLAGGQETQYF. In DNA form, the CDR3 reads TGTGCCAGCAGTTTAAACAGGGGACTAGCGGGAGGTCAAGAGACCCAGTACTTC.